These 29 T cell receptor beta chains originate from one sample sequenced in a study of cytomegalovirus exposure and HLA in healthy donors (dated by TCRdb to 2015 to 2018). The library was obtained by the immunoSEQ multiplex PCR assay. For the multiplex PCR, a mixture combining 60 forward primers for TCR Vbeta segments and 13 reverse primers for TCR Jbeta segments was used. The table was pulled from immuneACCESS by TCRdb, which kept in-frame rearrangements only. Such tables lose some clones; where checked, under half of the loss comes from unresolved V genes, and the rest has no known cause. Present in this sample are about 83,000 clones, roughly 76% of which were seen just once. The top ten clones comprise around 2% of the sample. The specimen was PBMCs. Receptors were obtained from a woman between 25 and 40 years old in good health and CMV-seronegative.

The sample holds one count of this clone. This sequence joins TRBV5-1 and TRBJ1-1; 7 bases agree with TRBD1. J was trimmed by 3 bases and V by 3 bases; bases with no gene match: 2. Germline values: CDR1 SGHRS, CDR2 YFSETQ. CDR3 size: 13 residues. The CDR3 nucleotides read TGCGCCAGCAGCTGGACAGGAGACACTGAAGCTTTCTTT. Its protein product is CASSWTGDTEAFF. Filled out from reference TRBV5-1 and TRBJ1-1, the complete variable domain reads KAGVTQTPRYLIKTRGQQVTLSCSPISGHRSVSWYQQTPGQGLQFLFEYFSETQRNKGNFPGRFSGRQFSNSRSEMNVSTLELGDSALYLCASSWTGDTEAFFGQGTRLTVV.

The chain combines TRBV27 with TRBJ2-5, with D uncertain. V shed 2 bases and J shed 2 bases, with 6 bases lying between them. Germline loops: CDR1 MNHEY, CDR2 SMNVEV (reference sequence). This CDR3 spans 13 amino acids. DNA for the CDR3: TGTGCCAGCAGTTTAGTCAGTCAAGAGACCCAGTACTTC. Translated: CASSLVSQETQYF.

This chain joins TRBV7-4 and TRBJ1-6, with 9 positions matching TRBD1. The J segment lost 7 bases and the V segment lost 6 bases, leaving 7 bases of the junction unmatched. CDR1 SGHVT and CDR2 SQSDAQ come from the germline V gene. The CDR3 spans 15 residues. The CDR3 DNA reads as TGTGCCAGCAGTAAAAACAGGGGGCAAAATTCACCCCTCCACTTT. This translates into CASSKNRGQNSPLHF.

The rearrangement joins TRBV19 to TRBJ2-3; 9 bases are a match to TRBD2. With 5 bases clipped from V and 5 bases from J, the junction kept 11 bases outside the gene matches. Per germline, CDR1 LNHDA and CDR2 SQIVND (reference sequence). This CDR3 spans 16 amino acids. The CDR3 is CASSPGVAGVGDTQYF. Here the CDR3 DNA reads TGTGCCAGTAGTCCCGGGGTAGCGGGAGTGGGAGATACGCAGTATTTT.

This clone has only a few counts. This chain links TRBV7-2 with TRBJ2-7; D is ambiguous. CDR1 and CDR2 from the germline V gene are SGHTA and FQGNSA. Trimming left V 5 bases short and J 0 bases short, with 8 bases between. This CDR3 region has 13 residues. CDR3 coding DNA: TGTGCCAGCAGCCCTTCTTCCTCCTACGAGCAGTACTTC. As protein: CASSPSSSYEQYF.

This sequence joins TRBV19 and TRBJ1-1; unclear D gene. V was pared by 3 bases and J by 5 bases, with 19 bases between. Germline CDR1 reads LNHDA; CDR2 reads SQIVND (reference sequence). CDR3 length: 16 amino acids. CDR3 nucleotide sequence: TGTGCCAGTAGTATTGGAGGGATGCGGGGAGGAACTGAAGCTTTCTTT. As protein: CASSIGGMRGGTEAFF.

V gene TRBV25-1 combines with J gene TRBJ2-2; D remains ambiguous. Germline lookup yields CDR1 MGHDK and CDR2 SYGVNS. V lost 3 bases to trimming and J lost 1 base, with 9 bases between them. The CDR3 extends over 15 amino acids. The CDR3 coding sequence is TGTGCCAGCAGTGATGCACGGGTGAACACCGGGGAGCTGTTTTTT. As protein: CASSDARVNTGELFF. The whole variable domain, filled in from reference TRBV25-1 and TRBJ2-2, reads EADIYQTPRYLVIGTGKKITLECSQTMGHDKMYWYQQDPGMELHLIHYSYGVNSTEKGDLSSESTVSRIRTEHFPLTLESARPSHTSQYLCASSDARVNTGELFFGEGSRLTVL.

The rearrangement uses TRBV30 and TRBJ1-1; D ambiguous. Germline assignment: CDR1 GTSNPN and CDR2 SVGIG (reference sequence). Trimming stripped 2 bases from V and 3 bases from J, with 13 bases between. The CDR3 is 14 amino acids. The CDR3 DNA follows: TGTGCCTGGAGTCAGGTCGTGAGGGACACTGAAGCTTTCTTT. Protein sequence: CAWSQVVRDTEAFF.

As regards this clone: Additional DNA sequences in this sample encode the identical CDR3. The rearrangement links TRBV30 to TRBJ1-1, with 7 nucleotides matching TRBD1. Unmatched junction bases numbered 12, after V lost 3 bases and J lost 8 bases. This CDR3 has 14 residues. Germline values: CDR1 GTSNPN, CDR2 SVGIG (reference sequence). CDR3 sequence: CAWSVLRDSAEAFF. The CDR3 DNA reads as TGTGCCTGGAGCGTACTGCGGGACAGTGCCGAAGCTTTCTTT.

The gene calls are TRBV5-1 and TRBJ2-7, with 8 bases identical to TRBD2. The CDR3 totals 16 residues. In germline, CDR1 is SGHRS, CDR2 YFSETQ. J was trimmed by 7 bases and V by 4 bases; bases with no gene match: 16. The CDR3 sequence is CASSRIRAGESGEQYF. For the CDR3, the DNA is TGCGCCAGCAGCCGGATCAGAGCGGGAGAGTCGGGGGAGCAGTACTTC. Full variable domain (outside the CDR3, taken from reference TRBV5-1 and TRBJ2-7): KAGVTQTPRYLIKTRGQQVTLSCSPISGHRSVSWYQQTPGQGLQFLFEYFSETQRNKGNFPGRFSGRQFSNSRSEMNVSTLELGDSALYLCASSRIRAGESGEQYFGPGTRLTVT.

The chain has TRBV9 and TRBJ2-5; no definite D call. Matching the DNA end better, TRBJ2-7 makes the J call doubtful. From germline, CDR1 is SGDLS and CDR2 YYNGEE. This CDR3 has 16 amino acids. The CDR3 nucleotides read TGTGCCAGCAGCGCAGACCCTCATGGCCAGCGCAGCGAGCAGTACTTC. As protein: CASSADPHGQRSEQYF.

The chain has TRBV7-9 and TRBJ2-5; D might be TRBD2 (5 bases). The CDR3 totals 16 residues. Germline values: CDR1 SEHNR, CDR2 FQNEAQ (reference sequence). The V and J ends lost 5 bases and 2 bases respectively, with 18 bases between them. CDR3 sequence: CASSGLRASDQETQYF. The CDR3 DNA reads as TGTGCCAGCAGCGGATTGCGGGCATCGGATCAAGAGACCCAGTACTTC.

DNA for the CDR3: TGTGCCAGCAGTCCCCCCATTTTAGCGGGACGCACAGATACGCAGTATTTT. Protein product: CASSPPILAGRTDTQYF. The V call is TRBV11-2, the J call TRBJ2-3; 8 bases line up with TRBD2. Looked up from germline, CDR1 is SGHAT and CDR2 is FQNNGV. The CDR3 is made up of 17 amino acids. Unmatched junction bases numbered 12, after V lost 6 bases and J lost 1 base. Based on the CDR3 plus reference TRBV11-2 and TRBJ2-3, the full variable domain is EAGVAQSPRYKIIEKRQSVAFWCNPISGHATLYWYQQILGQGPKLLIQFQNNGVVDDSQLPKDRFSAERLKGVDSTLKIQPAKLEDSAVYLCASSPPILAGRTDTQYFGPGTRLTVL.

This sequence joins TRBV5-1 and TRBJ2-3, with a tentative D call TRBD1 (5 bases). Trimming stripped 4 bases from V and 6 bases from J, with 9 bases between. Germline V CDR1 and CDR2: SGHRS, YFSETQ. The CDR3 runs to 12 residues. In nucleotides, the CDR3 is TGCGCCAGCAGCAATGCAGGGGATACGCAGTATTTT. This sequence encodes CASSNAGDTQYF.

This chain connects TRBV6-1 to TRBJ2-1; tentative D call: TRBD2 (5 bases). Germline assignment: CDR1 MNHNS and CDR2 SASEGT. The CDR3 loop spans 14 amino acids. Between the trimmed V and J ends, which lost 1 base and 4 bases, there was a span of 8 bases. CDR3 sequence: CASSEDGGYNEQFF. In nucleotides, the CDR3 is TGTGCCAGCAGTGAAGATGGCGGGTACAATGAGCAGTTCTTC.

V and J are TRBV29-1 and TRBJ1-4, with 8 bases aligning to TRBD1. The germline CDR1 and CDR2 sequences are SQVTM and ANQGSEA. The CDR3 spans 16 residues. The V and J ends lost 4 bases and 6 bases, in that order; junction bases with no gene match: 13. CDR3 nucleotides: TGCAGCGTTGTACGGTCGGGCGGGACAGGTGATGAAAAACTGTTTTTT. It yields the protein CSVVRSGGTGDEKLFF.

The chain joins TRBV7-2 to TRBJ2-5, with 10 bases identical to TRBD2. With V trimmed by 4 bases and J by 1 base, 6 bases remained unmatched. CDR1 is SGHTA and CDR2 is FQGNSA in the germline V gene. The CDR3 loop spans 16 amino acids. The DNA for the CDR3 is TGTGCCAGCAGCTCCGGACTAGCGGTGCGCCAAGAGACCCAGTACTTC. Protein sequence: CASSSGLAVRQETQYF.

This chain links TRBV28 with TRBJ2-1; 10 bases are a match to TRBD2. V lost 9 bases, J lost 3 bases, and 2 bases stayed unmatched. Germline V CDR1 and CDR2: MDHEN, SYDVKM. The CDR3 is made up of 13 amino acids. The CDR3 nucleotides are TGTGCCAGTCAGCGGGAGGGCTACAATGAGCAGTTCTTC. This translates into CASQREGYNEQFF.

This clone was seen a few times. V usage is TRBV27 and J usage is TRBJ1-2; D possibly corresponds to TRBD1 (5 bases). The V end lost 3 bases, the J end lost 2 bases, and 10 bases lay between the germline ends. Germline lookup yields CDR1 MNHEY and CDR2 SMNVEV (reference sequence). CDR3 length: 14 amino acids. As DNA, the CDR3 is TGTGCCAGCAGTTTTAGGCGGGGGAACTATGGCTACACCTTC. Protein sequence: CASSFRRGNYGYTF.

The V call is TRBV29-1, the J call TRBJ2-5, with 7 bases fitting TRBD2. The length of the CDR3 is 14 residues. J was trimmed by 5 bases and V by 7 bases; bases with no gene match: 13. Germline V gives CDR1 SQVTM, CDR2 ANQGSEA. The CDR3 sequence: CSAERGWGGETQYF. The CDR3 coding sequence is TGCAGCGCCGAACGCGGCTGGGGAGGGGAGACCCAGTACTTC.

The chain has TRBV2 and TRBJ1-4; no clear D. The V gene lost 4 bases and the J gene lost 5 bases, with 11 bases spanning the gap. The CDR3 length is 14 residues. CDR1 and CDR2 from the germline V gene are SNHLY and FYNNEI. In nucleotides, the CDR3 is TGTGCCAGCAGTGTTGTTACCGGGAATGAAAAACTGTTTTTT. It codes for CASSVVTGNEKLFF.

The chain combines TRBV5-4 with TRBJ2-5, with 9 bases that match TRBD1. This CDR3 is 14 amino acids long. Germline CDR1 and CDR2: SGHNT and YYREEE (reference sequence). J was trimmed by 5 bases and V by 1 base; bases with no gene match: 3. CDR3 protein: CASSLTGGDETQYF. The CDR3 DNA reads as TGTGCCAGCAGCTTGACAGGGGGCGATGAGACCCAGTACTTC.

This clone occurred a few times. The CDR3 DNA sequence: TGTGCCTGGAGTAGAAACCGGGACAGGACCCTATCCCGGGAGAATTCACCCCTCCACTTT. Residues: CAWSRNRDRTLSRENSPLHF. The J gene is TRBJ1-6, the V gene TRBV30; TRBD1 matches at 8 bases. Germline V CDR1 and CDR2: GTSNPN, SVGIG (reference sequence). Trimming removed 2 bases from V and 7 bases from J; junction bases left unmatched: 22. This CDR3 is 20 amino acids long.

The CDR3 sequence is CASSVKGQGWTDTQYF. The DNA for the CDR3 is TGTGCCAGCAGTGTGAAGGGACAGGGATGGACAGATACGCAGTATTTT. The chain has TRBV25-1 and TRBJ2-3; 9 nucleotides match TRBD1. Germline CDR1 is MGHDK and CDR2 is SYGVNS. The CDR3 consists of 16 residues. Trimming cost V 4 bases and J 3 bases; bases outside gene matches: 8.

The gene calls are TRBV20-1 and TRBJ2-7, with D perhaps TRBD1 (5 bases). The length of the CDR3 is 11 residues. V shed 4 bases and J shed 4 bases, with 8 bases lying between them. In germline, CDR1 is DFQATT, CDR2 SNEGSKA (reference sequence). CDR3 DNA: TGCAGTGCTAACAGGATTTACGAGCAGTACTTC. Translation gives CSANRIYEQYF.

This CDR3 reads CASSLASRGTNQPQHF. The CDR3 DNA reads TGTGCCAGCAGCTTAGCCTCCAGGGGTACCAATCAGCCCCAGCATTTT. The chain employs TRBV7-8 and TRBJ1-5; a weak D match, TRBD1 (6 bases). CDR3 size: 16 residues. Deletions cut 0 bases from V and 3 bases from J, with 12 bases between. Germline V gives CDR1 SGHVS, CDR2 FQNEAQ.

J is TRBJ2-5 and V is TRBV6-1; 9 bases align to TRBD1. This CDR3 is 13 amino acids long. Germline CDR1 and CDR2: MNHNS and SASEGT. Trimming removed 6 bases from V and 7 bases from J; junction bases left unmatched: 6. The CDR3 spells CASRSGQGATQYF. As DNA, the CDR3 is TGTGCCAGCAGATCGGGACAGGGAGCGACCCAGTACTTC.

V is TRBV28 and J is TRBJ1-3, with D perhaps matching TRBD1 (6 bases). Trimming shortened V by 3 bases and J by 2 bases, and 8 bases separated the two germline ends. The CDR3 sequence is 14 residues long. Germline values: CDR1 MDHEN, CDR2 SYDVKM. This CDR3 reads CASSFGGPGNTIYF. The CDR3, as DNA: TGTGCCAGCAGTTTCGGGGGGCCTGGAAACACCATATATTTT.

The rearrangement joins TRBV4-1 to TRBJ1-5, with 7 bases aligning to TRBD1. V was clipped by 1 base and J by 3 bases; unmatched bases: 6. The CDR3 length is 16 residues. CDR1 and CDR2 from the germline V gene are MGHRA and YSYEKL. The chain's CDR3 is CASSQGGQNFNQPQHF. For the CDR3, the DNA is TGCGCCAGCAGCCAAGGGGGACAGAATTTCAATCAGCCCCAGCATTTT.